This is a list of T cell receptor beta chains from one sample in a study of T cells in Graves' hyperthyroidism and ophthalmopathy. TCRdb ran MiXCR on the multiplex PCR reads and lists one entry per CDR3 protein. The sample has around 520,000 distinct CDR3 sequences, approximately 25% seen once. Sequencing input: blood. All receptors derive from a woman aged 25 to 39 with Graves' ophthalmopathy. CDR3s include the opening cysteine and the closing phenylalanine or tryptophan. Each record gives: V gene, D gene, clone size, J gene, CDR3 DNA, CDR3 protein. D genes are given only for firm matches. Rows give clone size only sometimes, using once, few, many, or a class for an expanded clone.

V gene: TRBV20-1; D gene: TRBD1; clone size: few; J gene: TRBJ1-3; CDR3 DNA: TGCAGTGCTAGGAAAGACAGGGACTGGGGCAACACCATATATTTT; CDR3 protein: CSARKDRDWGNTIYF
V gene: TRBV20-1; D gene: TRBD1; clone size: once; J gene: TRBJ2-7; CDR3 DNA: TGCAGTGCTAAACAGGGGGCGGGGGAGCAGTACTTC; CDR3 protein: CSAKQGAGEQYF
V gene: TRBV2; D gene: -; clone size: many; J gene: TRBJ2-7; CDR3 DNA: TGTGCCAGCAGTGATGGGGGAGGCGAGCAGTACTTC; CDR3 protein: CASSDGGGEQYF
V gene: TRBV15; D gene: -; clone size: -; J gene: TRBJ1-5; CDR3 DNA: TGTGCCACCAGCATGGGGAATCAGCCCCAGCATTTT; CDR3 protein: CATSMGNQPQHF
V gene: TRBV30; D gene: TRBD1; clone size: many; J gene: TRBJ1-1; CDR3 DNA: TGTGCCCTCATTCGACAGGGGGGCACTGAAGCTTTCTTT; CDR3 protein: CALIRQGGTEAFF
V gene: TRBV14; D gene: TRBD2; clone size: -; J gene: TRBJ2-6; CDR3 DNA: TGTGCCAGCAGCCGGCCGGGACTAGGTTCTGGGGCCAACGTCCTGACTTTC; CDR3 protein: CASSRPGLGSGANVLTF
V gene: TRBV5-1; D gene: -; clone size: -; J gene: TRBJ2-5; CDR3 DNA: TGCGCCAGCAGCTTGGCAGCCAGTCAAGAGACCCAGTACTTC; CDR3 protein: CASSLAASQETQYF
V gene: TRBV5-1; D gene: -; clone size: many; J gene: TRBJ2-2; CDR3 DNA: TGCGCCAGCAGACCGATCACCGGGGAGCTGTTTTTT; CDR3 protein: CASRPITGELFF
V gene: TRBV19; D gene: -; clone size: -; J gene: TRBJ1-1; CDR3 DNA: TGTGCCAGCAGCTTATCGGGTGGGGCTGAAGCTTTCTTT; CDR3 protein: CASSLSGGAEAFF
V gene: TRBV15; D gene: -; clone size: few; J gene: TRBJ1-5; CDR3 DNA: TGTGCCACCAGCAGGACAAGTGAGGGTCAGCCCCAGCATTTT; CDR3 protein: CATSRTSEGQPQHF
V gene: TRBV12-3/TRBV12-4; D gene: TRBD1; clone size: few; J gene: TRBJ1-5; CDR3 DNA: TGTGCCAGCAGTATCGACAGGGACGTCGGCAATCAGCCCCAGCATTTT; CDR3 protein: CASSIDRDVGNQPQHF
V gene: TRBV11-2; D gene: TRBD1; clone size: -; J gene: TRBJ1-1; CDR3 DNA: TGTGCCAGCAGCTTAGGTGGACAGGGTAGACTGAACACTGAAGCTTTCTTT; CDR3 protein: CASSLGGQGRLNTEAFF
V gene: TRBV19; D gene: TRBD1; clone size: -; J gene: TRBJ1-5; CDR3 DNA: TGTGCCAGCGGGGACAGGCTCTATAGCAATCAGCCCCAGCATTTT; CDR3 protein: CASGDRLYSNQPQHF
V gene: TRBV24-1; D gene: TRBD1; clone size: many; J gene: TRBJ1-2; CDR3 DNA: TGTGCCACCAGTGAACAGGGGGCGAATGGCTACACCTTC; CDR3 protein: CATSEQGANGYTF
V gene: TRBV11-2; D gene: -; clone size: -; J gene: TRBJ1-5; CDR3 DNA: TGTGCCAGCAGGGATCACATAAAGGTGGGCAATCAGCCCCAGCATTTT; CDR3 protein: CASRDHIKVGNQPQHF
V gene: TRBV7-9; D gene: -; clone size: -; J gene: TRBJ2-2; CDR3 DNA: TGTGCCAGCAGCCGGCCGGGAAGCGGCACCGGGGAGCTGTTTTTT; CDR3 protein: CASSRPGSGTGELFF
V gene: TRBV6-2/TRBV6-3; D gene: -; clone size: many; J gene: TRBJ1-1; CDR3 DNA: TGTGCCAGCAGCGAACAGGGTCCGGCGACTGAAGCTTTCTTT; CDR3 protein: CASSEQGPATEAFF
V gene: TRBV6-1; D gene: -; clone size: -; J gene: TRBJ2-4; CDR3 DNA: TGTGCCAGCAGTGAACCCGACTTACTAGCCAAAAACATTCAGTACTTC; CDR3 protein: CASSEPDLLAKNIQYF
V gene: TRBV2; D gene: -; clone size: many; J gene: TRBJ2-7; CDR3 DNA: TGTGCCAGCGGGATCTCCTACGAGCAGTACTTC; CDR3 protein: CASGISYEQYF
V gene: TRBV6-1; D gene: -; clone size: few; J gene: TRBJ2-5; CDR3 DNA: TGTGCCAGCAAAACGAGGATCTATAGGGAGACCCAGTACTTC; CDR3 protein: CASKTRIYRETQYF
V gene: TRBV11-1; D gene: -; clone size: -; J gene: TRBJ1-1; CDR3 DNA: TGTGCCAGCATACTACCCATGCGAGGGTACGCGGACACTGAAGCTTTCTTT; CDR3 protein: CASILPMRGYADTEAFF
V gene: TRBV6-4; D gene: TRBD2; clone size: many; J gene: TRBJ2-3; CDR3 DNA: TGTGCCAGCAGCCCACTAGCGGGGGTAGCAGATACGCAGTATTTT; CDR3 protein: CASSPLAGVADTQYF
V gene: TRBV6-1; D gene: -; clone size: -; J gene: TRBJ1-2; CDR3 DNA: TGTGCCAGCAACCAACAAAACCTCAACTATGGCTACACCTTC; CDR3 protein: CASNQQNLNYGYTF
V gene: TRBV12-3/TRBV12-4; D gene: TRBD2; clone size: -; J gene: TRBJ2-7; CDR3 DNA: TGTGCCAGCATCGGGCTTCAGCGGGGCTCCTACGAGCAGTACTTC; CDR3 protein: CASIGLQRGSYEQYF
V gene: TRBV2; D gene: -; clone size: many; J gene: TRBJ2-7; CDR3 DNA: TGTGCCAGCCACGTCTCAGGGACCTACGAGCAGTACTTC; CDR3 protein: CASHVSGTYEQYF
V gene: TRBV7-9; D gene: -; clone size: many; J gene: TRBJ1-2; CDR3 DNA: TGTGCCAGCAGCCGGGACGGACTTAACTATGGCTACACCTTC; CDR3 protein: CASSRDGLNYGYTF
V gene: TRBV12-3/TRBV12-4; D gene: -; clone size: few; J gene: TRBJ2-5; CDR3 DNA: TGTGCCAGCAGTTTAGCCGCCAGGACTATCCTACAAGAGACCCAGTACTTC; CDR3 protein: CASSLAARTILQETQYF
V gene: TRBV28; D gene: TRBD1; clone size: many; J gene: TRBJ1-2; CDR3 DNA: TGTGCCAGCAGCGACGTTCCGGGACAGGGGCCTAACTATGGCTACACCTTC; CDR3 protein: CASSDVPGQGPNYGYTF
V gene: TRBV10-3; D gene: -; clone size: many; J gene: TRBJ1-2; CDR3 DNA: TGTGCCATCACGCCAGGCAGGGATTATGGCTACACCTTC; CDR3 protein: CAITPGRDYGYTF
V gene: TRBV4-1; D gene: -; clone size: few; J gene: TRBJ1-5; CDR3 DNA: TGCGCCAGCAGCCAGGGTACAGTAGAGACATTCAGAGGCAATCAGCCCCAGCATTTT; CDR3 protein: CASSQGTVETFRGNQPQHF
V gene: TRBV5-1; D gene: TRBD1; clone size: many; J gene: TRBJ1-1; CDR3 DNA: TGCGCCAGCAGCTTAGGACAGGAGCGGGAAGCTTTCTTT; CDR3 protein: CASSLGQEREAFF
V gene: TRBV12-3/TRBV12-4; D gene: -; clone size: -; J gene: TRBJ2-5; CDR3 DNA: TGTGCCAGCAGTCCTATAATGAGGGCGGAGACCCAGTACTTC; CDR3 protein: CASSPIMRAETQYF
V gene: TRBV7-8; D gene: -; clone size: many; J gene: TRBJ2-7; CDR3 DNA: TGTGCCAGCAGCCGTATGACGGGTCAATTCACCGACGAGCAGTACTTC; CDR3 protein: CASSRMTGQFTDEQYF
V gene: TRBV6-5; D gene: TRBD1; clone size: many; J gene: TRBJ1-2; CDR3 DNA: TGTGCCAGCAGTTGGGGCCGACAGGGGCAAGAGGGCTACACCTTC; CDR3 protein: CASSWGRQGQEGYTF
V gene: TRBV27; D gene: -; clone size: many; J gene: TRBJ1-2; CDR3 DNA: TGTGCCAGCAGTCCACAGGGTTTGGGAGGCTACACCTTC; CDR3 protein: CASSPQGLGGYTF
V gene: TRBV27; D gene: -; clone size: few; J gene: TRBJ2-7; CDR3 DNA: TGTGCCAGCGGACCCTTCTCCCGGGGCGAGCAGTACTTC; CDR3 protein: CASGPFSRGEQYF
V gene: TRBV7-2; D gene: TRBD1; clone size: many; J gene: TRBJ2-4; CDR3 DNA: TGTGCCAGCAGCTTAGACAGGGGGAAACCCAAAAACATTCAGTACTTC; CDR3 protein: CASSLDRGKPKNIQYF
V gene: TRBV6-5; D gene: -; clone size: many; J gene: TRBJ2-5; CDR3 DNA: TGTGCCAGCAGTTACGGGACATGGGAGACCCAGTACTTC; CDR3 protein: CASSYGTWETQYF
V gene: TRBV6-5; D gene: -; clone size: few; J gene: TRBJ2-7; CDR3 DNA: TGTGCCAGCAGTTACCTTGGTGGGGGTTACTACGAGCAGTACTTC; CDR3 protein: CASSYLGGGYYEQYF
V gene: TRBV11-2; D gene: -; clone size: -; J gene: TRBJ1-1; CDR3 DNA: TGTGCCAGCAGACTTACGGATTTGAACACTGAAGCTTTCTTT; CDR3 protein: CASRLTDLNTEAFF
V gene: TRBV12-3/TRBV12-4; D gene: -; clone size: many; J gene: TRBJ1-2; CDR3 DNA: TGTGCCGGCAGTTTCGGGCGAGACGGTGGCTACACCTTC; CDR3 protein: CAGSFGRDGGYTF
V gene: TRBV7-9; D gene: TRBD2; clone size: many; J gene: TRBJ2-5; CDR3 DNA: TGTGCCAGCAGCTTAGGACTAGCGGTCCAAGAGACCCAGTACTTC; CDR3 protein: CASSLGLAVQETQYF
V gene: TRBV27; D gene: -; clone size: few; J gene: TRBJ2-7; CDR3 DNA: TGTGCCAGCAGCCCACCCCTTCCTTACGAGCAGTACTTC; CDR3 protein: CASSPPLPYEQYF
V gene: TRBV9; D gene: -; clone size: few; J gene: TRBJ2-2; CDR3 DNA: TGTGCCAGCAGCGTATCCCAGGGCGGGGAGCTGTTTTTT; CDR3 protein: CASSVSQGGELFF
V gene: TRBV3-1; D gene: TRBD2; clone size: few; J gene: TRBJ2-7; CDR3 DNA: TGTGCCGGCAGCCAAGCGGGACTAGCAATCCACGAGCAGTACTTC; CDR3 protein: CAGSQAGLAIHEQYF
V gene: TRBV2; D gene: TRBD2; clone size: few; J gene: TRBJ2-5; CDR3 DNA: TGTGCCAGCACTGGTGTTAGGCTAGCGGGCCCGGCACACCAAGAGACCCAGTACTTC; CDR3 protein: CASTGVRLAGPAHQETQYF
V gene: TRBV11-1; D gene: -; clone size: once; J gene: TRBJ1-2; CDR3 DNA: TGTGCCAGCAGCCCTGGGTGGAGACAGACTCCAGGAGGCTACACCTTC; CDR3 protein: CASSPGWRQTPGGYTF
V gene: TRBV7-2; D gene: -; clone size: many; J gene: TRBJ1-3; CDR3 DNA: TGTGCCAGCAGCTCACAGTCGATGTTGAACACCATATATTTT; CDR3 protein: CASSSQSMLNTIYF
V gene: TRBV12-3/TRBV12-4; D gene: -; clone size: many; J gene: TRBJ2-5; CDR3 DNA: TGTGCCAGCAGTCGAACGGAGACCCAGTACTTC; CDR3 protein: CASSRTETQYF
V gene: TRBV2; D gene: -; clone size: many; J gene: TRBJ2-7; CDR3 DNA: TGTGCCAGCAGTGTCTGGGACATCAAGTACGAGCAGTACTTC; CDR3 protein: CASSVWDIKYEQYF
V gene: TRBV9; D gene: TRBD1; clone size: -; J gene: TRBJ1-1; CDR3 DNA: TGTGCCAGCAGCGTCAGGGACAGGATGAACACTGAAGCTTTCTTT; CDR3 protein: CASSVRDRMNTEAFF
V gene: TRBV9; D gene: TRBD2; clone size: many; J gene: TRBJ2-5; CDR3 DNA: TGTGCCAGCAGCTCTGATGCAGCGGGGTACCAAGAGACCCAGTACTTC; CDR3 protein: CASSSDAAGYQETQYF
V gene: TRBV7-2; D gene: -; clone size: -; J gene: TRBJ2-7; CDR3 DNA: TGTGCCAGCAGCTTAGCCTCTAGGTACGAGCAGTACTTC; CDR3 protein: CASSLASRYEQYF
V gene: TRBV11-2; D gene: -; clone size: -; J gene: TRBJ1-1; CDR3 DNA: TGTGCCAGCAGCTTAGATCGTCGGGGGATGACTGAAGCTTTCTTT; CDR3 protein: CASSLDRRGMTEAFF
V gene: TRBV28; D gene: TRBD1; clone size: -; J gene: TRBJ1-5; CDR3 DNA: TGTGCCACTAAACCAGGGGGTCCGCAGCCCCAGCATTTT; CDR3 protein: CATKPGGPQPQHF